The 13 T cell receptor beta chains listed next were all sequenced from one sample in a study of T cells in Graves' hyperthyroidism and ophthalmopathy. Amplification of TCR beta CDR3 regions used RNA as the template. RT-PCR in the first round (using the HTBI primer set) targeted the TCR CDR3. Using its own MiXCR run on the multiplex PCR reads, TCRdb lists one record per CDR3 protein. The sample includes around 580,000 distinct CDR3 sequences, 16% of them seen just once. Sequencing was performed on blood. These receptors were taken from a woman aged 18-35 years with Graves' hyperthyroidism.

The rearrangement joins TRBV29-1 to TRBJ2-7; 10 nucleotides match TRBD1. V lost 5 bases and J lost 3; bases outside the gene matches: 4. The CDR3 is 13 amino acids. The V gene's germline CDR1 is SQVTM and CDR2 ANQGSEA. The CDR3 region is CSVTTGGGYEQYF. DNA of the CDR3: TGCAGCGTTACGACAGGGGGCGGCTACGAGCAGTACTTC.

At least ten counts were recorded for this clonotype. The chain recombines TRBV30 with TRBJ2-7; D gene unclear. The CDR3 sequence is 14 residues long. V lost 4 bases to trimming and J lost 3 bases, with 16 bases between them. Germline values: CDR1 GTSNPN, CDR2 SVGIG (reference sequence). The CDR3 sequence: CAWTSTEGYYEQYF. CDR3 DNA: TGTGCCTGGACAAGCACGGAAGGATACTACGAGCAGTACTTC.

The CDR3 region is CASSVALGNSNYGYTF. Written as DNA, the CDR3 is TGTGCCAGCAGCGTAGCTTTAGGCAACTCAAACTATGGCTACACCTTC. This chain links TRBV9 with TRBJ1-2, with D unclear. The ends were cut back, 0 bases at V and 2 bases at J, with 14 bases in the middle. The CDR3 consists of 16 residues. Germline V CDR1 and CDR2: SGDLS, YYNGEE. Full variable domain (missing parts from reference TRBV9 and TRBJ1-2): DSGVTQTPKHLITATGQRVTLRCSPRSGDLSVYWYQQSLDQGLQFLIQYYNGEERAKGNILERFSAQQFPDLHSELNLSSLELGDSALYFCASSVALGNSNYGYTFGSGTRLTVV.

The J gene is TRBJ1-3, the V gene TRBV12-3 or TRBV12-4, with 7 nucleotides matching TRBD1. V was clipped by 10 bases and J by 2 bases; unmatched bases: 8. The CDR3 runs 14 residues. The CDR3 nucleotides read TGTGCCACCGACCACAGGGGACCTGGAAACACCATATATTTT. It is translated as CATDHRGPGNTIYF.

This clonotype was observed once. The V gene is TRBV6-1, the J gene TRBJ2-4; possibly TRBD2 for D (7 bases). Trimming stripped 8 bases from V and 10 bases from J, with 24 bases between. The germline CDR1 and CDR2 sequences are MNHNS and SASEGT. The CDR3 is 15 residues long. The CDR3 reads CASSWRGRGGGIQYF. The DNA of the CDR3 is TGTGCCAGCTCTTGGCGGGGGCGAGGTGGGGGAATTCAGTACTTC.

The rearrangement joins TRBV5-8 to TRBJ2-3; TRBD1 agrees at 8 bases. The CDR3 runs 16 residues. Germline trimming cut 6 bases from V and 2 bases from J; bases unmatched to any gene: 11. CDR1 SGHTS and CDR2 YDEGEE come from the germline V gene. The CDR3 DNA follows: TGTGCCAGCACCGAGGACAGGGTGGCCTCCACAGATACGCAGTATTTT. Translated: CASTEDRVASTDTQYF.

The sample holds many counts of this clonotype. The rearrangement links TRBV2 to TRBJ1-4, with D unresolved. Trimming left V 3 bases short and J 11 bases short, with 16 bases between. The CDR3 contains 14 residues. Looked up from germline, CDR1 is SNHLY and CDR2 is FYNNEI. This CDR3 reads CASSEGPALGKLFF. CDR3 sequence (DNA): TGTGCCAGCAGTGAGGGCCCCGCCTTAGGGAAACTGTTTTTT.

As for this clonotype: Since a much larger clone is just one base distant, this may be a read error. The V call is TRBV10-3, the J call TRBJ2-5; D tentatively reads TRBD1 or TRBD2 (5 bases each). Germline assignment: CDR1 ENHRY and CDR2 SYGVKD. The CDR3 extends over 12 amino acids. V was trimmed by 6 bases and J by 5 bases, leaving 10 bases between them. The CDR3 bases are TGTGCCATCAGAGAGGGGTGCGAGACCCAGTACTTC. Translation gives CAIREGCETQYF.

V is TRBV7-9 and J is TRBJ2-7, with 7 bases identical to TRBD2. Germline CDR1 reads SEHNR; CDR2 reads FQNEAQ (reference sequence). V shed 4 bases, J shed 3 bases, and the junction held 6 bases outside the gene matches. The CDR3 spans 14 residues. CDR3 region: CASSSSGSYYEQYF. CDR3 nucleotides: TGTGCCAGCAGCTCTAGCGGATCTTACTACGAGCAGTACTTC.

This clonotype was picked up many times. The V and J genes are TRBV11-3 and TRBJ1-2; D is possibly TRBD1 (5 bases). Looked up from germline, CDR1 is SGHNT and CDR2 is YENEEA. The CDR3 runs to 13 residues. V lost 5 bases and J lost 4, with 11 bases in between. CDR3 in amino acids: CASSLGRFYGYTF. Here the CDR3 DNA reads TGTGCCAGCAGCCTGGGGCGGTTCTATGGCTACACCTTC.

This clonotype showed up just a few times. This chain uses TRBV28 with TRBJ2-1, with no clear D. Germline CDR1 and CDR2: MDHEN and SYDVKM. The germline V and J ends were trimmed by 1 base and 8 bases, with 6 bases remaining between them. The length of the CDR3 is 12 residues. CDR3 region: CASSLLIYEQFF. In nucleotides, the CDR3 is TGTGCCAGCAGTTTATTGATCTATGAGCAGTTCTTC.

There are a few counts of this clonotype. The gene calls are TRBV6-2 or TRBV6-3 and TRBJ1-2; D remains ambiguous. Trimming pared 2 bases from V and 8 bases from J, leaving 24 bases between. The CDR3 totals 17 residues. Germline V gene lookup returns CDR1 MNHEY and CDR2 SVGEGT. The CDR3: CASSYRGGYIPPPGYTF. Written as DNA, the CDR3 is TGTGCCAGCAGTTACCGCGGAGGCTATATTCCCCCTCCCGGCTACACCTTC.

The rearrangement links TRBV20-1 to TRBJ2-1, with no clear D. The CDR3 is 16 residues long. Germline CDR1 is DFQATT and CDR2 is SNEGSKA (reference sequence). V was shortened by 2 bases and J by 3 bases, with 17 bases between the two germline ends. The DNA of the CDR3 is TGCAGTGCTAGATCCAATAGCCCAGAGAGCTACAATGAGCAGTTCTTC. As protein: CSARSNSPESYNEQFF.